This T cell receptor (beta chain) is from a study of cytomegalovirus exposure and HLA in healthy donors (dated by TCRdb to about 2017). Regarding the research as a whole: An earlier analysis of about 560 of the donors reported around 280 Gb of sequence data and 117 million unique TCR beta sequences obtained from some 170 million T cells. Approximately 300 gigabases of sequencing data and roughly 80 million unique TCR sequences made up an early release that covered approximately 650 HLA-typed donors. Among the approximately 430 genotyped donors, under 90% belonged to the genetic ancestry cluster associated with self-reported Caucasian donors. The study aimed to test whether signatures of past pathogen exposure could be identified by cataloging public T cell receptors. The study used immunosequencing to profile the T cell repertoires of approximately 650 subjects and linked those repertoires to cytomegalovirus serostatus. Besides the first cohort of approximately 670 subjects, a separate validation cohort made up of over a hundred different subjects was used. To predict cytomegalovirus infection status, the study combined high-throughput TCR immunosequencing, statistical association of individual TCRs with disease status, and machine learning. To study patterns of TCR occurrence, a later analysis re-analyzed previously published TCR beta repertoires from several hundred donors and added high-resolution HLA genotyping. In the later analysis, no new phenotypic data were used to find candidate immune exposures; instead, reliance was placed on TCR beta sequences and their occurrence across donors. An earlier analysis of approximately 640 of the donors applied high-throughput TCR beta sequencing to assess whether each TCR beta V gene segment acted as functional or pseudogenic. Alongside the repertoire data, information on donor age, sex, ethnicity and CMV serostatus was compiled. Genome-wide SNP genotypes for about 65% of the roughly 700 donors were used in a later genetic analysis, which treated that subset as a discovery cohort. Every repertoire in the discovery cohort had been generated on one and the same sequencing platform. Both class I and class II loci were covered by HLA typing, at four-digit resolution. Typing coverage differed by locus: A, B, C, DRB1 and DQB1 were typed in about 620-640 donors, DQA1 in 522, DPA1 in around 610, and DPB1 in 400 to 480. Roughly 5 DR-DQ haplotypes were treated as single units for association and clustering because of strong linkage in the cohort. Among around 400 genotyped donors of the cohort, an average of about 240,000 unique TCR beta nucleotide sequences was sequenced per donor, of which approximately 19% were non-productive.

The cohort was made up of under 800 healthy bone marrow donors. At the time of sampling, all cohort members were nominally healthy, though unrecorded immune exposures were likely present. The donor was CMV seropositive and was included in the group of 250 to 300 seropositive cohort members. A peripheral blood sample was provided by each donor, and peripheral blood mononuclear cells were used for TCR beta sequencing. Genomic DNA was extracted from the blood cell samples with the Qiagen DNeasy Blood Extraction Kit. The table lists this clone with a few counts. The clone's antigen remains unknown. No base quality information exists; no much larger clone differs at one position. The cysteine opens and the phenylalanine closes a CDR3 of 11 amino acids. Only CDR3 DNA remains: 33 bases, in frame from the first base. Compared with germline, V lacks 8 bases and J lacks 8 bases; bases without a gene match: 5. The germline V gene provides CDR1 SQVTM and CDR2 ANQGSEA.

Library method: the immunoSEQ multiplex PCR assay. The multiplex PCR relied on a mix of 60 forward primers for TCR Vbeta segments and 13 reverse primers for TCR Jbeta segments. A multiplex PCR assay on genomic DNA amplified the CDR3 region of rearranged TCR beta genes. The amplified TCR beta libraries were sequenced on the Illumina HiSeq System as 87-base-pair reads. Per the original workflow: In a later analysis, roughly 80 million unique TCR beta chains were counted across the 650 to 750 repertoires, and roughly 11 million of these chains were shared by at least two donors. A nearest-neighbor algorithm error-corrected the raw reads and collapsed the reads into unique sequences, merging closely related sequences to remove PCR and sequencing errors. Alignment of CDR3 sequences to IMGT reference sequences was used to assign V, D and J gene segments. For a sequence to be retained, a match of at least six nucleotides was required to both a V gene segment and a J gene segment. Rearrangements were called productive when the CDR3 lacked stop codons and stayed in frame with V and J; all others were non-productive. CDR3 was defined according to IMGT convention as the region running from the second conserved V-encoded cysteine to the conserved J-encoded phenylalanine. Sequences without an unambiguous match to a single V gene segment were excluded from the earlier analysis of several hundred of the donors. An earlier analysis of approximately 590 of the donors classified V segments as functional when productive rearrangements were above 56.7% and as segregating when the standard deviation between donors was above 5%. A statistical classification framework was built for diagnosing cytomegalovirus status from the catalog of TCR beta chain sequences. In a later analysis, TCR nucleotide sequences were compared against IMGT/GENE-DB human TR gene sequences so that V and J genes could be assigned. Using the TCRdist pipeline, a later analysis assigned CDR3 sequences along with most-parsimonious VDJ recombination scenarios. In a later analysis, every TCR beta chain was defined by the combination of its CDR3 amino acid sequence and its V-gene family, and reads without a unique V-gene family were dropped. To address suspected cross-contamination and a sequencing artifact, a later analysis removed several hundred highly shared, low-generation-probability nucleotide sequences. In a later analysis, a clonal expansion index was calculated for each public chain from normalized within-repertoire ranks of inferred template counts. In a later analysis, generation probabilities were computed with a VDJ recombination model fitted to out-of-frame rearrangements, and the resulting probabilities were checked against IGoR. A later analysis scored TCR-TCR, TCR-HLA and TCR-CMV co-occurrence with hypergeometric tests, applying a repertoire-size bias correction to TCR pairs. A later analysis estimated false discovery rates by permuting HLA or CMV assignments 20 times. A later analysis grouped co-occurring TCRs with DBSCAN, adding TCRdist sequence similarity when clustering within HLA-allele-positive subsets. Co-occurrence clustering excluded repertoires with fewer than 30,000 or more than 120,000 public chains, plus five with anomalous nucleotide sharing. TCRdb's version of the immuneACCESS table is confined to in-frame rearrangements and falls short of the full clone set. An unresolved V gene accounts for under half of the shortfall where checked; the remainder is of unknown origin. V, J and clone size are taken as reported in that table, and D and trimming were inferred from the DNA itself. This sample is represented by about 160,000 clones; 82% of them were singletons. The ten largest clones add up to less than 1.6% of the sample.

Results the study describes overall, beyond this receptor: Compared with the 666-donor mean, donors in an Asian-associated ancestry cluster had fewer N-insertions in productive TCRs, according to a later genetic analysis. A later analysis found that HLA-associated TCR beta chains were more clonally expanded and had lower generation probabilities than equally common non-associated chains. For the cohort, immune exposure information was limited to CMV serostatus. Only TCR beta chains were sequenced in this cohort, and the absence of alpha or paired-chain data limited detectable features. In a later analysis, most CMV-associated TCR beta chains were found to appear HLA-restricted, with HLA associations seemingly driven largely by CMV exposure. In vitro tests confirmed that a few of the cytomegalovirus-associated TCR beta chains recognize cytomegalovirus antigens. In both the original and validation cohorts, the classifier was reported to diagnose cytomegalovirus status with high specificity and sensitivity. In the study, 150 to 200 TCR beta chains were listed as associated with cytomegalovirus. Because counts were too low, about 15 rarely observed V segments, including chromosome 9 orphons, were left out of the earlier analysis of 587 of the donors. In a later analysis, TCR association rates were found to vary across HLA loci, with the most associated TCRs seen for DRB1 alleles and the fewest for HLA-C alleles. Across donors, most TCR sequences were observed very rarely, whereas some public TCRs were present in many individuals. According to the authors, the approach could potentially be generalized to other disease states and immunological phenotypes. Linkage disequilibrium might explain the correlated functional status among segregating V segments, but an unknown experimental factor could not be ruled out. A cluster of highly shared sequence variants was judged likely to be a technical artifact of the sequencing pipeline. Some IMGT-functional V segments, including TRBV6-2 and TRBV6-3, could not be distinguished by the 87-base-pair reads and were therefore excluded. A later analysis associated 16,951 TCR beta sequences with specific HLA alleles at a false discovery rate of 0.05. A later genetic analysis associated a missense DCLRE1C variant with V-gene and J-gene trimming of TCR beta chains, and an independent cohort replicated the association. Broadly in line with IMGT annotations, most TCR beta V segments showed up in productive rearrangements about 87% or about 30% of the time in an earlier analysis of some 590 of the donors. Because HLA typing was unavailable for some donors at each locus, only the typed subset was used in association tests. Several of the top co-occurrence clusters appeared to be linked to parvovirus B19, influenza, CMV and Epstein-Barr virus, according to a later analysis. A further reported finding was that TCR beta sequences accurately predicted the HLA-A and HLA-B alleles for most subjects in the first cohort. Assigning TCR associations to individual alleles was difficult when HLA alleles, especially DR and DQ, strongly co-occurred. Presence/absence analyses assumed roughly uniform sequencing depth across donors, an assumption that may not hold.

The receptor was isolated from a girl aged 10-17 years in good health and CMV-seropositive. The V gene is TRBV29-1 and the J gene is TRBJ2-1; 8 bases in the junction line up with TRBD2. Material for sequencing was PBMCs. The CDR3 protein: CSLSGGYEQFF. The base sequence is TGCAGCCTCAGCGGGGGATATGAGCAGTTCTTC.